This T cell receptor beta chain was obtained from a study of CD8 T cells in Susac syndrome (dated by TCRdb to between 2019 and 2020). Regarding the study in general: Repertoire sequencing was used to test whether CD8+ T cell activation and differentiation in Susac syndrome was antigen driven. The clonality of the CD8+ T cell repertoire was compared across some eleven healthy donors, around 14 Susac syndrome patients and under 19 multiple sclerosis patients.

Points on this clonotype: Its antigen has not been determined. No base quality values were provided; no much bigger clone lies one nucleotide off.

What the work shows at the level of the full study, not this receptor alone: The TCR sequencing and HLA analysis was acknowledged to have included a relatively small number of individuals.

RNA was extracted with the RNeasy kit and 0.5 to 1 ug was reverse transcribed using random hexamers. The immunoSEQ multiplex PCR assay, which covers 54 Vbeta and 13 Jbeta segments, was used to amplify TCR beta CDR3 regions. To correct PCR amplification bias, a synthetic template baseline was used for both primer optimization and computational correction. The paper's data handling went like this. Reads were annotated to V, D and J genes according to IMGT and were analyzed with immunoSEQ Analyzer, with only productive sequences retained. Clonality was computed as one minus Shannon entropy normalized by log2 of the number of productive unique sequences. For each patient and control, public and private clones were evaluated among the 100 most prevalent clones. Susac-specific clones were defined as absent from healthy and MS cohorts, 800 to 1,200 published viral clones and other ImmuneACCESS disease sequences. TCRdb cleaned the public reads at Q25 with fastp, built clones with MiXCR and kept in-frame beta chains. Every entry covers one CDR3 protein and lists the most common genes and DNA from its rows. What appears here as the V and J calls and clone size reflects TCRdb's work, not the paper's. The sample data list about 300,000 distinct CDR3 sequences, and approximately 85% of these were observed just once. The ten largest clones capture 0.2% to 0.25% of the sample.

Including the terminal cysteine and phenylalanine, the CDR3 comprises 16 residues. Here the CDR3 DNA is all that survives: 48 bases in frame from base 1. Trimming at the junction amounts to 1 base on V and 4 bases on J, and the germline ends lie 14 bases apart. According to the germline V gene, CDR1 reads SGHTA and CDR2 reads FQGTGA. Peripheral blood CD8+ and CD4+ T cells from healthy donors, Susac syndrome patients and multiple sclerosis patients were profiled by high-throughput TCR beta sequencing. Multiple sclerosis controls were treatment-naive patients with stable or active relapsing-remitting disease fulfilling revised McDonald criteria. Bulk CD8+ and CD4+ T cells were purified by magnetic negative isolation, whereas CD8+ TEMRA cells were enriched by FACS. Blood was collected in EDTA tubes and processed within 24 hours, with PBMCs isolated through density gradient centrifugation. PBMCs intended for TCR sequencing were frozen in liquid nitrogen and were later thawed in a 37 degrees C water bath. A purity of at least 90% was achieved for sorted or isolated CD4+, CD8+ and CD8+ TEMRA cells.

What was sequenced was CD8+ T cells from PBMCs. The sequence joins TRBV7-3 to TRBJ2-1; the D gene assignment is ambiguous. The receptor was derived from a human donor with multiple sclerosis. The CDR3 reads as follows: CASSLRLRARYNEQFF. The DNA is as follows: TGTGCCAGCAGCTTAAGGCTCCGGGCACGGTACAATGAGCAGTTCTTC.